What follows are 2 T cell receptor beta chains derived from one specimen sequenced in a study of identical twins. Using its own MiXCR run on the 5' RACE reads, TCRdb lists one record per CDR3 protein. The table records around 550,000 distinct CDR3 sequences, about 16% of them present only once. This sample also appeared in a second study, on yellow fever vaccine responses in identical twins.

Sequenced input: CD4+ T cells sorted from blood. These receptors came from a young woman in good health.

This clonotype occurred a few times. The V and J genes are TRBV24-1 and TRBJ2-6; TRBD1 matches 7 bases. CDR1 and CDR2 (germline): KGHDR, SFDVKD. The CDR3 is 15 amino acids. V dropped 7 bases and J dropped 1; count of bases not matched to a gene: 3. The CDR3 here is CATSDRASGANVLTF. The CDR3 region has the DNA TGTGCCACCAGCGACAGGGCGTCTGGGGCCAACGTCCTGACTTTC.

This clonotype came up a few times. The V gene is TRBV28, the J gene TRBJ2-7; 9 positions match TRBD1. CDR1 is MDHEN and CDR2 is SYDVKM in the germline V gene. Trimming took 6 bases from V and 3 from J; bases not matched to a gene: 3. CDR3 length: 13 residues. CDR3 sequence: CASRMTGGYEQYF. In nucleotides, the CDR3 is TGTGCCAGCAGGATGACAGGGGGCTACGAGCAGTACTTC.